This passage covers 23 T cell receptor beta chains from one sample sequenced in a study of lymphopenia after photon versus proton radiotherapy. The protocol was immunoSEQ multiplex PCR, while the TCRdb copy is restricted to in-frame clones and leaves out a portion. Altogether roughly 61,000 clones are present, about 85% being singletons, with the ten largest covering roughly 13%. The sequencing used peripheral blood, collected from a patient treated with proton-based radiotherapy. These TCRs come from a man older than 75 with esophageal cancer.

CDR3 sequence: CASSASTGTGIGYTF. In nucleotides, the CDR3 is TGTGCCAGCAGTGCCAGCACCGGGACAGGGATTGGCTACACCTTC. V usage is TRBV6-1 and J usage is TRBJ1-2; 9 bases match TRBD1. Trimming at V came to 4 bases and at J to 7 bases, leaving 10 bases not matched to a gene. This CDR3 spans 15 amino acids. Germline CDR1 MNHNS, CDR2 SASEGT.

The V call is TRBV19, the J call TRBJ2-1; D gene uncertain. The CDR3 contains 16 residues. Germline CDR1 and CDR2: LNHDA and SQIVND (reference sequence). Deletions cut 6 bases from V and 0 bases from J, with 15 bases between. In DNA form, the CDR3 reads TGTGCCAGTAGCCCTATCATGGGTCGCTCCTACAATGAGCAGTTCTTC. It codes for CASSPIMGRSYNEQFF.

V and J are TRBV2 and TRBJ1-1; D possibly corresponds to TRBD1 (5 bases). CDR3 length: 15 amino acids. Germline lookup yields CDR1 SNHLY and CDR2 FYNNEI. The V end was cut by 6 bases, the J end by 6 bases, with 20 bases between. The CDR3 DNA sequence: TGTGCCAGCAGGGGGGACGGGGGAAGAAGGGCTGAAGCTTTCTTT. Translating gives CASRGDGGRRAEAFF.

In regard to this clone: The junction departs from the called germline gene at one end, perhaps through a read error. The chain employs TRBV5-8 and TRBJ2-7; perhaps TRBD1 as D (7 bases). CDR3 length: 17 amino acids. Per germline, CDR1 SGHTS and CDR2 YDEGEE. CDR3 bases: TGCGCCAGCAGCCGTGGGGGGCCAGGGGGAGTTTCCTACGAGCAGTACTTC. This encodes CASSRGGPGGVSYEQYF.

The chain joins TRBV5-4 to TRBJ1-1, with 9 nucleotides matching TRBD1. Trimming removed 6 bases from V and 5 bases from J; junction bases left unmatched: 8. The CDR3 length is 14 residues. The germline V gene encodes CDR1 SGHNT and CDR2 YYREEE (reference sequence). The CDR3 DNA is TGTGCCAGCACCCAGGACAGGGGAAGAACTGAAGCTTTCTTT. It codes for CASTQDRGRTEAFF.

The chain has TRBV7-2 and TRBJ1-5, with a weak D call TRBD1 (5 bases). This CDR3 is 16 amino acids long. Germline CDR1 is SGHTA and CDR2 is FQGNSA. V shed 3 bases and J shed 7 bases, with 19 bases lying between them. The CDR3 DNA is TGTGCCAGCAGCTTCACCCCAGGGACCCCGGGGCAGCCCCAGCATTTT. Translation gives CASSFTPGTPGQPQHF.

The CDR3 nucleotides are TGTGCCACCAGCAGATCCCAGGGGGCCCGTAGTGGAAACACCATATATTTT. It translates to CATSRSQGARSGNTIYF. The chain recombines TRBV15 with TRBJ1-3, with TRBD1 matching over 8 bases. The germline CDR1 and CDR2 sequences are LNHNV and YYDKDF (reference sequence). Trimming cost V 2 bases and J 3 bases; bases outside gene matches: 9. CDR3 length equals 17 residues.

In nucleotides, the CDR3 is TGTGCCTGGAGTGTTCGGCGGGGGGGCTACGAGCAGTACTTC. Its protein is CAWSVRRGGYEQYF. The chain combines TRBV30 with TRBJ2-7; 9 positions agree with TRBD2. Trimming took 0 bases from V and 3 from J; bases not matched to a gene: 3. The CDR3 totals 14 residues. Germline V gene data show CDR1 as GTSNPN and CDR2 as SVGIG (reference sequence).

This sequence joins TRBV19 and TRBJ2-7, with 7 nucleotides matching TRBD1. Per the germline V gene, CDR1 is LNHDA and CDR2 is SQIVND (reference sequence). The ends lost 4 bases at V and 2 bases at J; junction bases unmatched: 8. The CDR3 has 15 amino acids. The CDR3 protein is CASSTISGGAYEQYF. The CDR3 nucleotides read TGTGCCAGTAGTACCATCTCAGGGGGAGCCTACGAGCAGTACTTC.

The V gene is TRBV5-1, the J gene TRBJ1-6; D is undetermined. V gave up 3 bases and J gave up 2 bases, with 12 bases separating them. This CDR3 has 16 amino acids. The germline V gene has CDR1 SGHRS and CDR2 YFSETQ. This CDR3 reads CASSSSPGAYNSPLHF. The CDR3, as DNA: TGCGCCAGCAGCTCGTCCCCCGGAGCCTATAATTCACCCCTCCACTTT.

V is TRBV2 and J is TRBJ2-1; 8 bases match TRBD2. Germline V gene lookup returns CDR1 SNHLY and CDR2 FYNNEI. The trim removed 6 bases at V and 7 bases at J, leaving 8 bases unmatched. CDR3 length: 14 residues. The CDR3 reads CASSPGLDENEQFF. CDR3 bases: TGTGCCAGCAGCCCGGGACTAGATGAGAATGAGCAGTTCTTC.

V usage is TRBV9 and J usage is TRBJ1-5; 7 bases are shared with TRBD1. The CDR3 has 15 residues. Germline values: CDR1 SGDLS, CDR2 YYNGEE. After removal of 2 bases from V and 7 bases from J, the junction contained 9 bases not matched to a gene. The CDR3 region is CASSVGGTAGQPQHF. The DNA of the CDR3 is TGTGCCAGCAGCGTGGGAGGGACAGCGGGGCAGCCCCAGCATTTT.

The chain recombines TRBV14 with TRBJ1-2; D call uncertain. V gave up 1 base and J gave up 4 bases, with 25 bases separating them. The CDR3 totals 19 residues. The germline CDR1 and CDR2 sequences are SGHDN and FVKESK. The DNA of the CDR3 is TGTGCCAGCAGCCAAGTTACGCTTCACTGGTCAGCCCCAATCTATGGCTACACCTTC. It specifies CASSQVTLHWSAPIYGYTF.

Sample share makes this clone medium-sized. The chain joins TRBV11-1 to TRBJ2-7, with a tentative D call TRBD1 (6 bases). This CDR3 comprises 16 residues. In germline, CDR1 is SGHAT, CDR2 FQDESV (reference sequence). The V end lost 5 bases, the J end lost 3 bases, and 20 bases lay between the germline ends. The CDR3 loop is CASSPRKGRGYYEQYF. The CDR3 DNA reads TGTGCCAGCAGCCCCAGGAAGGGCAGGGGTTACTACGAGCAGTACTTC.

The rearrangement links TRBV5-1 to TRBJ2-3; D ambiguous. With 2 bases removed from V and 0 bases from J, the gap between germline ends came to 10 bases. CDR3 length: 15 amino acids. Germline CDR1 reads SGHRS; CDR2 reads YFSETQ. For the CDR3, the DNA is TGCGCCAGCAGCTTACCCGACCCGAGCACAGATACGCAGTATTTT. It codes for CASSLPDPSTDTQYF.

CDR3 in DNA: TGTGCCAGCAGTTACCGGACAGTTACCAATTCACCCCTCCACTTT. It translates to CASSYRTVTNSPLHF. This rearrangement joins TRBV6-5 to TRBJ1-6; D perhaps matches TRBD1 (6 bases). V was shortened by 2 bases and J by 7 bases, with 12 bases between the two germline ends. Germline CDR1 and CDR2: MNHEY and SVGAGI. The CDR3 is made up of 15 amino acids.

The genes are TRBV6-4 and TRBJ1-1, with D hard to call. The CDR3 runs 14 residues. The germline gives CDR1 MRHNA, CDR2 SNTAGT. The germline V and J ends were trimmed by 1 base and 1 base, with 7 bases remaining between them. CDR3 nucleotide sequence: TGTGCCAGCAGTGACTATTCGAGGAACACTGAAGCTTTCTTT. Encoded protein: CASSDYSRNTEAFF.

The chain is built from TRBV5-1 and TRBJ2-5; TRBD2 matches at 7 bases. The CDR3 extends over 14 amino acids. V trimming: 2 bases; J trimming: 3 bases; junction bases outside the gene matches: 4. Germline CDR1 and CDR2: SGHRS and YFSETQ. CDR3 sequence reads: CASSFGLAEETQYF. The CDR3 DNA sequence: TGCGCCAGCAGCTTTGGGCTAGCGGAAGAGACCCAGTACTTC.

V usage is TRBV29-1 and J usage is TRBJ2-5, with TRBD1 identical over 8 bases. After removal of 4 bases from V and 7 bases from J, the junction contained 11 bases not matched to a gene. The CDR3 length is 14 residues. Germline V gene lookup returns CDR1 SQVTM and CDR2 ANQGSEA. The CDR3 spells CSVGAPGQAGTQYF. DNA of the CDR3: TGCAGCGTTGGGGCACCGGGACAGGCTGGGACCCAGTACTTC.

The V and J genes are TRBV6-6 and TRBJ2-7, with 9 bases matching TRBD1. The CDR3 runs 14 residues. Trimming took 6 bases from V and 3 from J; bases not matched to a gene: 6. Germline CDR1 and CDR2: MNHNY and SVGAGI (reference sequence). The CDR3 loop is CASRPGQGIYEQYF. The CDR3 region has the DNA TGTGCCAGCAGGCCGGGACAGGGTATCTACGAGCAGTACTTC.

This chain joins TRBV4-1 and TRBJ2-2, with D possibly matching TRBD1 (5 bases). CDR1 MGHRA and CDR2 YSYEKL come from the germline V gene. With 2 bases removed from V and 0 bases from J, the gap between germline ends came to 16 bases. The length of the CDR3 is 18 residues. CDR3 protein: CASSQKAPRTSNTGELFF. In DNA, the CDR3 is TGCGCCAGCAGCCAAAAGGCCCCCCGGACATCGAACACCGGGGAGCTGTTTTTT.

The rearrangement joins TRBV19 to TRBJ1-1; weak D call: TRBD1 (6 bases). CDR1 is LNHDA and CDR2 is SQIVND in the germline V gene (reference sequence). The CDR3 sequence is 15 residues long. V was trimmed by 1 base and J by 1 base, leaving 10 bases between them. The CDR3 region is CASSIGPGANTEAFF. DNA of the CDR3: TGTGCCAGTAGTATAGGACCAGGGGCGAACACTGAAGCTTTCTTT.

J is TRBJ2-5 and V is TRBV5-1, with D possibly being TRBD2 (6 bases). This CDR3 has 14 amino acids. V lost 3 bases and J 4 bases, leaving 13 bases between the germline ends. Germline values: CDR1 SGHRS, CDR2 YFSETQ. The DNA for the CDR3 is TGCGCCAGCAGCTCCTGGGGGGACGGAGAGACCCAGTACTTC. This sequence encodes CASSSWGDGETQYF.